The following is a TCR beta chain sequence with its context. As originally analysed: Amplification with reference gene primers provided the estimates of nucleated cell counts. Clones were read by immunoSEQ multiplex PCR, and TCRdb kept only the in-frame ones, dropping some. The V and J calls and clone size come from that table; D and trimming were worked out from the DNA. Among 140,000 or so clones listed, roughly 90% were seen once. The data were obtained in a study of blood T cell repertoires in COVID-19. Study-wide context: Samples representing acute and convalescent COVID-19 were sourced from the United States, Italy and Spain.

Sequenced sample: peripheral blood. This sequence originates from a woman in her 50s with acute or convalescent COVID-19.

CDR3 amino acids: CASSRPLHQGNTEAFF. For the CDR3, the DNA is TGCGCCAGCAGCCGCCCCTTACATCAGGGGAACACTGAAGCTTTCTTT. This chain connects TRBV4-1 to TRBJ1-1; possibly TRBD1 for D (5 bases). Germline V gene lookup returns CDR1 MGHRA and CDR2 YSYEKL. The CDR3 loop spans 16 amino acids. V gave up 4 bases and J gave up 1 base, with 16 bases separating them.